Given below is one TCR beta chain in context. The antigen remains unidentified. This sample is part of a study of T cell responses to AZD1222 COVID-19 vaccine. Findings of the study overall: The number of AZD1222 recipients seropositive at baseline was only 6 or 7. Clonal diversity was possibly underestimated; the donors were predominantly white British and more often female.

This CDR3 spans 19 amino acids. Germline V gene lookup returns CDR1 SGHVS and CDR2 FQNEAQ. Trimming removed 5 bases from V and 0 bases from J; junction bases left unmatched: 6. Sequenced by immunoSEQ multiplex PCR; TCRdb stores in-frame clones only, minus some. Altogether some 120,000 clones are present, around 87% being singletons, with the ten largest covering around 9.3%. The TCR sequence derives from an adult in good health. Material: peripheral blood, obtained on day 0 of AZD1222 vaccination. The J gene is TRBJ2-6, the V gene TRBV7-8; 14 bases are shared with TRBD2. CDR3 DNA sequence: TGTGCCAGCAGCCCGGGACTAGCGGGAGACCTCTCTGGGGCCAACGTCCTGACTTTC. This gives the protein CASSPGLAGDLSGANVLTF.